Following are 9 T cell receptor beta chains from one sample sequenced in a study of cytomegalovirus exposure and HLA in healthy donors. Method: immunoSEQ multiplex PCR; TCRdb's copy keeps in-frame clones and lacks some. This table holds over 200,000 clones, 88% found once. Sequenced input: PBMCs. The receptors shown here come from a woman between 18 and 29 years old in good health and CMV-seronegative.

V and J are TRBV29-1 and TRBJ1-2; TRBD1 is a possible D gene (5 bases). Germline CDR1 is SQVTM and CDR2 is ANQGSEA. The CDR3 covers 13 residues. The V gene lost 1 base and the J gene lost 0 bases, with 6 bases spanning the gap. CDR3 nucleotides: TGCAGCGTTGAAGCGGGGGCTAACTATGGCTACACCTTC. Residues: CSVEAGANYGYTF.

V and J are TRBV11-1 and TRBJ2-7; 9 nucleotides line up with TRBD1. Germline CDR1 SGHAT, CDR2 FQDESV (reference sequence). J lost 1 base, V lost 4 bases, and 2 bases had no gene match. The CDR3 consists of 14 residues. Here the CDR3 DNA reads TGTGCCAGCAGCTCCGGGACAGGGTCCTACGAGCAGTACTTC. Amino acids: CASSSGTGSYEQYF.

The chain employs TRBV30 and TRBJ2-1; TRBD2 matches at 10 bases. From germline, CDR1 is GTSNPN and CDR2 SVGIG (reference sequence). The CDR3 is made up of 15 amino acids. The V gene end was trimmed by 2 bases and the J gene end by 0 bases; junction bases not matched to a gene: 1. CDR3 loop: CAWSRTSGSYNEQFF. Written as DNA, the CDR3 is TGTGCCTGGAGTCGGACTAGCGGCTCCTACAATGAGCAGTTCTTC.

The chain uses TRBV29-1 and TRBJ1-1; possible D gene TRBD1, 5 bases. With 3 bases removed from V and 5 bases from J, the gap between germline ends came to 13 bases. The CDR3 is 13 residues long. The germline V gene encodes CDR1 SQVTM and CDR2 ANQGSEA. The CDR3 spells CSVDAWGGTEAFF. The CDR3 nucleotides are TGCAGCGTTGACGCCTGGGGGGGGACTGAAGCTTTCTTT.

The rearrangement joins TRBV7-9 to TRBJ1-2, with D possibly TRBD1 on 5 matching bases. Germline CDR1 is SEHNR and CDR2 is FQNEAQ (reference sequence). CDR3 length: 16 amino acids. Trimming stripped 2 bases from V and 7 bases from J, with 20 bases between. This CDR3 is CASSLSPLGRGGGYTF. Here the CDR3 DNA reads TGTGCCAGCAGCTTATCCCCTCTCGGACGGGGGGGTGGCTACACCTTC.

The chain recombines TRBV4-2 with TRBJ2-7, with TRBD1 matching over 7 bases. The CDR3 loop spans 16 amino acids. J gave up 2 bases and V 1 base, and 8 bases lay outside the gene matches. Germline CDR1 is LGHNA and CDR2 is YNFKEQ. The CDR3 DNA reads TGTGCCAGCAGCCAAGGTAGCGACAGGGCTACCTACGAGCAGTACTTC. It specifies CASSQGSDRATYEQYF.

Points on this clone: Other DNA sequences within the sample encode an identical CDR3. This chain links TRBV27 with TRBJ1-1; D is undetermined. With 0 bases removed from V and 0 bases from J, the gap between germline ends came to 5 bases. CDR3 length: 14 amino acids. Germline V gene data show CDR1 as MNHEY and CDR2 as SMNVEV (reference sequence). The CDR3 sequence is CASSLSRMNTEAFF. The CDR3 DNA is TGTGCCAGCAGTTTATCGAGGATGAACACTGAAGCTTTCTTT.

The genes are TRBV19 and TRBJ2-7; D is ambiguous. This CDR3 has 14 amino acids. The V gene lost 3 bases and the J gene lost 1 base, with 10 bases spanning the gap. Germline CDR1 reads LNHDA; CDR2 reads SQIVND (reference sequence). Here the CDR3 reads CASSILPGSYEQYF. DNA for the CDR3: TGTGCCAGTAGTATCCTCCCCGGTTCCTACGAGCAGTACTTC. Full variable domain (remainder filled in from reference TRBV19 and TRBJ2-7): DGGITQSPKYLFRKEGQNVTLSCEQNLNHDAMYWYRQDPGQGLRLIYYSQIVNDFQKGDIAEGYSVSREKKESFPLTVTSAQKNPTAFYLCASSILPGSYEQYFGPGTRLTVT.

V usage is TRBV2 and J usage is TRBJ2-5, with a possible D match to TRBD1 (5 bases). The CDR3 is 12 amino acids. Germline lookup yields CDR1 SNHLY and CDR2 FYNNEI. Trimming removed 6 bases from V and 2 bases from J, with 7 bases in between. The CDR3 here is CASSRAQETQYF. The CDR3 region has the DNA TGTGCCAGCAGCAGGGCACAAGAGACCCAGTACTTC.